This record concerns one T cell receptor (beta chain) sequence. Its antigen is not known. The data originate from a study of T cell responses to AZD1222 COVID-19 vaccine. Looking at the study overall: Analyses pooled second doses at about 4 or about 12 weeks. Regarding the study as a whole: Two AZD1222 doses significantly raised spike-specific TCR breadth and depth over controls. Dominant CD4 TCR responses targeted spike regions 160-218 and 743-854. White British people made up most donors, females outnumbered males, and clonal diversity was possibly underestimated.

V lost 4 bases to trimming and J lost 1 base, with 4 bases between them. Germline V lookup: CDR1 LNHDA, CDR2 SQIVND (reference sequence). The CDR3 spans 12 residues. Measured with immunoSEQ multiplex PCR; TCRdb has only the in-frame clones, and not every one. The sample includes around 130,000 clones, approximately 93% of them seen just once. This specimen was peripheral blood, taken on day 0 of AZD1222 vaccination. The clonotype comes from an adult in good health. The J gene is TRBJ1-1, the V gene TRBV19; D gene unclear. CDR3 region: CASSTGNTEAFF. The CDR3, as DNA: TGTGCCAGTAGTACGGGGAACACTGAAGCTTTCTTT.